The 13 T cell receptor beta chains in this list originate from one sample, sequenced in a study of CD8 T cells in ankylosing spondylitis (TCRdb year 2017). The investigation overall reported the following: Blood from ankylosing spondylitis patients appeared to be characterized by a TCR beta motif made up of under ten highly homologous amino acid variants.

Library prep was done by 5' RACE. TCRdb lists the instrument as Illumina HiSeq 2500. Clones were called with MiXCR by TCRdb after fastp trimmed the public reads at Q25, and only in-frame beta chains were retained. Each entry is one CDR3 protein sequence, shown with its most common DNA and genes. This sample holds 650,000 to 800,000 distinct CDR3 sequences; around 19% were observed only once. Under 20% of the sample is in the top ten clones. Their antigens are not known. The sequenced material came from blood, either unsorted or a sorted T cell fraction (not recorded which). The source is a male donor with ankylosing spondylitis.

The J gene is TRBJ1-1, the V gene TRBV4-1; TRBD1 is a possible D gene (6 bases). This CDR3 region has 15 residues. The germline V gene has CDR1 MGHRA and CDR2 YSYEKL. V was shortened by 3 bases and J by 1 base, with 12 bases between the two germline ends. CDR3 sequence (DNA): TGCGCCAGCAGCCACCACCAGACAGGGAACACTGAAGCTTTCTTT. Its translation: CASSHHQTGNTEAFF.

This clonotype was seen at least ten times. One end of the junction fails to match germline, which may point to a read error. V gene TRBV27 combines with J gene TRBJ2-7; D is possibly TRBD1 (6 bases). The germline gives CDR1 MNHEY, CDR2 SMNVEV (reference sequence). CDR3 length: 13 amino acids. CDR3 sequence (DNA): TGCGCCAGCAGCTTCGGACAGCCCTACGAGCAGTACTTC. It is translated as CASSFGQPYEQYF.

This clonotype came up a few times. V and J are TRBV6-5 and TRBJ2-5; 9 bases agree with TRBD2. The junction had 6 bases not matched to a gene; V was cut back by 0 bases and J by 7 bases. Germline loops: CDR1 MNHEY, CDR2 SVGAGI. The CDR3 length is 15 residues. CDR3 DNA: TGTGCCAGCAGTTACTCGACGCGGGGGGGAAGGACCCAGTACTTC. It yields the protein CASSYSTRGGRTQYF.

J is TRBJ2-3 and V is TRBV24-1; tentatively, D is TRBD2 (5 bases). V was pared by 4 bases and J by 4 bases, with 11 bases between. This CDR3 region has 14 residues. The germline gives CDR1 KGHDR, CDR2 SFDVKD. CDR3: CATSESGGPDTQYF. In DNA form, the CDR3 reads TGTGCCACCAGTGAGTCCGGAGGTCCAGATACGCAGTATTTT.

This clonotype appeared a few times. The chain uses TRBV30 and TRBJ1-2; TRBD1 is a possible D gene (6 bases). The CDR3 totals 14 residues. Germline V gene sequence: CDR1 GTSNPN, CDR2 SVGIG (reference sequence). Trimming removed 1 base from V and 4 bases from J, with 13 bases in between. The CDR3 loop reads CAWSATDSRYGYTF. The DNA of the CDR3 is TGTGCCTGGAGTGCCACGGACAGCCGCTATGGCTACACCTTC.

The chain carries TRBV6-1 and TRBJ2-7, with a weak D call TRBD2 (6 bases). CDR3 size: 15 residues. Between the trimmed V and J ends, which lost 6 bases and 0 bases, there was a span of 15 bases. Per the germline V gene, CDR1 is MNHNS and CDR2 is SASEGT. The CDR3 bases are TGTGCCAGCAGCCTCCAGGGCGGGGTCTCCTACGAGCAGTACTTC. It specifies CASSLQGGVSYEQYF.

This chain uses TRBV15 with TRBJ1-4; D call uncertain. The CDR3 runs to 14 residues. Germline lookup yields CDR1 LNHNV and CDR2 YYDKDF (reference sequence). V gave up 1 base and J gave up 8 bases, with 11 bases separating them. The CDR3 coding sequence is TGTGCCACCAGCAGAGGCCCCAGACCCGAAAAACTGTTTTTT. It encodes CATSRGPRPEKLFF.

The chain recombines TRBV5-5 with TRBJ1-1; a possible D gene is TRBD1 (5 bases). The CDR3 length is 14 residues. Trimming took off 2 bases at V and 4 bases at J, with 12 bases between the two ends. Germline CDR1 and CDR2: SGHKS and YYEKEE (reference sequence). CDR3: CASSFMQGSTEAFF. CDR3 DNA: TGTGCCAGCAGCTTTATGCAGGGAAGCACTGAAGCTTTCTTT.

The chain employs TRBV9 and TRBJ2-2; D call uncertain. Trimming took off 0 bases at V and 0 bases at J, with 9 bases between the two ends. The germline CDR1 and CDR2 sequences are SGDLS and YYNGEE. This CDR3 spans 16 amino acids. This CDR3 is CASSVAGQPNTGELFF. CDR3 nucleotides: TGTGCCAGCAGCGTAGCCGGGCAGCCGAACACCGGGGAGCTGTTTTTT.

The chain couples TRBV29-1 to TRBJ1-1; TRBD1 might be the D (5 bases). V gave up 0 bases and J gave up 7 bases, with 9 bases separating them. The germline gives CDR1 SQVTM, CDR2 ANQGSEA. CDR3 length: 12 residues. CDR3 nucleotides: TGCAGCGTTGAAGAGCATGGGGGTGAAGCTTTCTTT. This encodes CSVEEHGGEAFF.

The chain joins TRBV6-5 to TRBJ1-5, with TRBD1 identical over 9 bases. Trimming took 4 bases from V and 2 from J; bases not matched to a gene: 9. Germline V gene data show CDR1 as MNHEY and CDR2 as SVGAGI. This CDR3 is built from 17 residues. The CDR3 DNA sequence: TGTGCCAGCAGTTTTTTACCGGGACAGGGAGGCAATCAGCCCCAGCATTTT. Protein sequence: CASSFLPGQGGNQPQHF.

The chain couples TRBV9 to TRBJ2-7, with 11 bases that match TRBD2. This CDR3 contains 15 residues. The junction had 10 bases not matched to a gene; V was cut back by 4 bases and J by 7 bases. Per germline, CDR1 SGDLS and CDR2 YYNGEE. This CDR3 is CASSPRLAGNSEQYF. CDR3 bases: TGTGCCAGCAGCCCCAGACTAGCGGGAAACTCGGAGCAGTACTTC.

This clonotype came up a few times. V usage is TRBV12-3 or TRBV12-4 and J usage is TRBJ2-5, with 9 bases identical to TRBD2. Trimming took 3 bases from V and 1 from J; bases not matched to a gene: 6. This CDR3 has 16 amino acids. The CDR3, as DNA: TGTGCCAGCAGTTTTGGCCTAGCGGGAATCCAAGAGACCCAGTACTTC. Its translation is CASSFGLAGIQETQYF.